The rows below give T cell receptor beta chains drawn from one sample of a study of CD8+ T cells in alopecia areata. The protocol was immunoSEQ multiplex PCR, while the TCRdb copy is restricted to in-frame clones and leaves out a portion. In the table there are about 150,000 clones, 50% to 60% of which are singletons. Sequenced material: CD4+ T cells sorted from blood. The receptor source for this set is a human donor in good health. CDR3s include the opening cysteine and the closing phenylalanine or tryptophan. Size is omitted from some rows. Given values are once, few, many or a class for expanded clones.

j_call	v_call	clone_size	cdr3_length	cdr3_aa
TRBJ2-7	TRBV29-1	NA	12	CSVRVGTDGAYF
TRBJ2-7	TRBV11-1	NA	14	CASSFGLASYEQYF
TRBJ2-2	TRBV29-1	NA	14	CSVVPRGLTGELFF
TRBJ2-7	TRBV14	NA	14	CASSHPGTGMEQYF
TRBJ2-5	TRBV2	few	14	CASSVLGPRETQYF
TRBJ1-3	TRBV6-6	NA	16	CASSYGPGISGNTIYF
TRBJ2-1	TRBV11-2	once	16	CASSLLAGPGYNEQFF
TRBJ1-2	TRBV2	NA	14	CASSEMRGGYGYTF
TRBJ2-2	TRBV2	NA	15	CAITRDSPNTGELFF
TRBJ2-7	TRBV9	few	13	CDPPGTGAYEQYF
TRBJ2-5	TRBV5-1	NA	15	CASSPRTGGGETQYF
TRBJ2-5	TRBV6-5	NA	16	CASSYSIGTEQETQYF
TRBJ2-3	TRBV29-1	few	12	CSVVRSADTQYF
TRBJ2-5	TRBV6-6	few	13	CASRPQGGETQYF
TRBJ2-4	TRBV7-2	few	15	CASSLPGIAKNIQYF
TRBJ2-7	TRBV5-6	few	15	CASSLGTTSSYEQYF